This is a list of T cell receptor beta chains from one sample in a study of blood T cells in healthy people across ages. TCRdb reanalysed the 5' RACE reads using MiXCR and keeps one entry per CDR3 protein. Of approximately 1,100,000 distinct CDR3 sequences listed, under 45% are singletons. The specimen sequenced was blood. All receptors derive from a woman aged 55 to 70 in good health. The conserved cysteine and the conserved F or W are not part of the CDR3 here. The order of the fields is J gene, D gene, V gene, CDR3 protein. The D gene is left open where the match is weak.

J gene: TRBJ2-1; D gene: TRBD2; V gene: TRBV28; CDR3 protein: ASSDPGLARPSYNEQF
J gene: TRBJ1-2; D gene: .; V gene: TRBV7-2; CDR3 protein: ASSLEYDGTYSYT
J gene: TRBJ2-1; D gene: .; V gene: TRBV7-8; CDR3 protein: ASSDSYAYNEQF
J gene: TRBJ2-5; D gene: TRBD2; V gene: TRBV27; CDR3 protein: ATSRGASGTETQY
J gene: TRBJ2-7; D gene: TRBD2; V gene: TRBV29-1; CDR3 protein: SVGTSGRGPYEQY
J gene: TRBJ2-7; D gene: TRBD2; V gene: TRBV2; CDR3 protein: ATEPGTSAYEQY
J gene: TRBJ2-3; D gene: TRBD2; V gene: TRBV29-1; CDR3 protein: SVAGLAAVDTQY
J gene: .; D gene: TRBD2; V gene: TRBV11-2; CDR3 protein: TSSFAGERQETQY
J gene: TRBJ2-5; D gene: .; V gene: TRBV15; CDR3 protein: ATSRSRADQETQY
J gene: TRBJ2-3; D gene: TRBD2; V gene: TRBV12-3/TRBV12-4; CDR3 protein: ASSFGGRTGTDTQY
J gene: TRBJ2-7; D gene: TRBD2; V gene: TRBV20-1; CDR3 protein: SASGGTSGLSSYEQY
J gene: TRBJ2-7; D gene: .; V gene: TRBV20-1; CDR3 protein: SADAPTGPEQY
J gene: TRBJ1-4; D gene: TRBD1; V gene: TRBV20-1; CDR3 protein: SATPQGFDEKLF
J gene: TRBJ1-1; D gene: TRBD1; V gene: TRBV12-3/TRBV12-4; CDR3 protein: ASSLGTGGRLNTEAF
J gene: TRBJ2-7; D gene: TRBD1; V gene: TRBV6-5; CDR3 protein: ASSRSGGYEQY
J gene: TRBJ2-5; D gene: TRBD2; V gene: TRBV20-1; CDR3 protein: SATTVRARESHNEQY
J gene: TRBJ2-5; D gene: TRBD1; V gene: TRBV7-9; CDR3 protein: ASSFEGAKTQY
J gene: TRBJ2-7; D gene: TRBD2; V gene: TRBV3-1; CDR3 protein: ASSQGTSGSNEQY
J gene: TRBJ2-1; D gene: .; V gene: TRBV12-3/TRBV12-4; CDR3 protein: ASSPGTLNEQF
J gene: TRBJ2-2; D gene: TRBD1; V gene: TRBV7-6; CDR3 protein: ASRADPGQGTGELF
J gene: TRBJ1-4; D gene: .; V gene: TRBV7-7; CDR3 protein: ASSLAVNEKLF
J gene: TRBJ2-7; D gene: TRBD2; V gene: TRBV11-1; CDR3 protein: ASSLASRAAGGLGDEQY
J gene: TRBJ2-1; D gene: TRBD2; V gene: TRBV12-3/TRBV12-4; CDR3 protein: ASSFPTSGDSYNEQF
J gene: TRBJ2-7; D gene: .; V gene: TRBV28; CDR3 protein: ASSTGRYEQY
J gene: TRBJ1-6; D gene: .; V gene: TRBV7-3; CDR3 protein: ASSSRGREHSPLH
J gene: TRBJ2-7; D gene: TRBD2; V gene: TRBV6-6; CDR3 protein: ASTFSGSHYEQY
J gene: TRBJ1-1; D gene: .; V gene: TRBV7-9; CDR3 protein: ASSLNRGKRNTEAF
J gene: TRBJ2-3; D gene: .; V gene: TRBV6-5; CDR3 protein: ASTLNSGADTQY
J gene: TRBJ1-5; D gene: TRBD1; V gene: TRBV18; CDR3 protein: ASVAGQGLPRPQH
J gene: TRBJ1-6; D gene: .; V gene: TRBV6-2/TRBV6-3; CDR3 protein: ASREDSSYNSPLH
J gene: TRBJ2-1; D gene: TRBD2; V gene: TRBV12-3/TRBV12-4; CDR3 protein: ASSEGLAREQF